These 28 T cell receptor beta chains were sequenced from one sample in a study of TIL therapy for anti-PD-1-resistant metastatic lung cancer (dated by TCRdb to the early 2020s). In the paper's terms, the time point label means: pre-treatment sample, taken before nivolumab and TIL therapy. The baseline tumor samples, taken from the same resection that was used to grow TIL, were excised metastases, most often pleural nodules or supraclavicular lymph nodes. Using bias-controlled multiplex PCR with the immunoSEQ v3 hsTCRB kit, the TCR beta CDR3 regions were amplified from genomic DNA. TCRdb took over this immuneACCESS table, retaining in-frame rearrangements with V and J assigned. Such tables are incomplete; in checked studies, under half of the missing clones stem from an unresolved V gene, and the remainder is unexplained. Here the sample has some 7,000 clones; 60% to 70% occur a single time. The biggest ten clones account for roughly 7.7% of the sample.

Here the sequenced sample was tumor tissue, taken at baseline. The receptors were sampled from a person aged 25 to 79 with non-small cell lung cancer.

The V gene is TRBV19, the J gene TRBJ2-1, with 7 bases lining up with TRBD2. CDR3 length: 15 residues. Germline V gives CDR1 LNHDA, CDR2 SQIVND (reference sequence). V trimming: 4 bases; J trimming: 7 bases; junction bases outside the gene matches: 10. The chain's CDR3 is CASSKAGLVMNEQFF. CDR3 nucleotides: TGTGCCAGTAGTAAAGCGGGGTTAGTAATGAATGAGCAGTTCTTC.

This clone is large (0.1 to 1%) by share. This sequence joins TRBV5-1 and TRBJ1-2; tentatively, D is TRBD1 (6 bases). Germline V gene lookup returns CDR1 SGHRS and CDR2 YFSETQ. Trimming took 2 bases from V and 4 from J, leaving 15 bases between them. The CDR3 is made up of 15 amino acids. The CDR3 region has the DNA TGCGCCAGCAGCTTCCAAGGGGGGCGCGGCTATGGCTACACCTTC. Translation gives CASSFQGGRGYGYTF. The variable domain in full, completed from reference TRBV5-1 and TRBJ1-2, reads KAGVTQTPRYLIKTRGQQVTLSCSPISGHRSVSWYQQTPGQGLQFLFEYFSETQRNKGNFPGRFSGRQFSNSRSEMNVSTLELGDSALYLCASSFQGGRGYGYTFGSGTRLTVV.

The J gene is TRBJ1-6, the V gene TRBV7-9, with TRBD1 identical over 7 bases. This CDR3 comprises 15 residues. The ends lost 6 bases at V and 7 bases at J; junction bases unmatched: 9. Germline assignment: CDR1 SEHNR and CDR2 FQNEAQ (reference sequence). The CDR3 DNA sequence: TGTGCCAGCAGTCCCTTAGACAGGGAAAATTCACCCCTCCACTTT. This codes for CASSPLDRENSPLHF.

This clone came up a few times. The gene calls are TRBV6-6 and TRBJ1-5, with D possibly TRBD1 on 5 matching bases. Germline V gives CDR1 MNHNY, CDR2 SVGAGI (reference sequence). The V end was cut by 7 bases, the J end by 2 bases, with 18 bases between. This CDR3 spans 16 amino acids. In DNA, the CDR3 is TGTGCCAGCATCACCGGGCGGGGGTCGGGCAATCAGCCCCAGCATTTT. Its translation is CASITGRGSGNQPQHF.

CDR3 region: CASSPGGLSAGELFF. In nucleotides, the CDR3 is TGTGCCAGCAGCCCAGGGGGACTATCCGCTGGGGAGCTGTTTTTT. V is TRBV7-6 and J is TRBJ2-2; the D call may be TRBD1 or TRBD2 (7 bases each). V lost 5 bases, J lost 8 bases, and 18 bases lay in between. CDR3 length: 15 residues. Germline CDR1 and CDR2: SGHVS and FNYEAQ.

The V call is TRBV7-9, the J call TRBJ2-2, with 12 bases lining up with TRBD2. The germline CDR1 and CDR2 sequences are SEHNR and FQNEAQ (reference sequence). Trimming cost V 5 bases and J 7 bases; bases outside gene matches: 14. The CDR3 has 18 amino acids. In nucleotides, the CDR3 is TGTGCCAGCAGCCCAATTCGACTAGCGGGAGAGCGAGGCGGGGAGCTGTTTTTT. It translates to CASSPIRLAGERGGELFF.

The V gene is TRBV6-6, the J gene TRBJ1-1; D ambiguous. There are 12 residues in the CDR3. The germline V and J ends were trimmed by 6 bases and 6 bases, with 11 bases remaining between them. In germline, CDR1 is MNHNY, CDR2 SVGAGI (reference sequence). The CDR3 is CASSHPVSEAFF. The CDR3 DNA reads TGTGCCAGCAGCCATCCCGTCTCTGAAGCTTTCTTT.

CDR3 in DNA: TGCGCCAGCAGCTTCCTGACGACTAGCGGGGGGGCCACCGGGGAGCTGTTTTTT. It yields the protein CASSFLTTSGGATGELFF. V gene TRBV5-1 combines with J gene TRBJ2-2; 14 bases map to TRBD2. Germline V gene data show CDR1 as SGHRS and CDR2 as YFSETQ. CDR3 size: 18 residues. J was trimmed by 4 bases and V by 2 bases; bases with no gene match: 7.

This clone was detected only once. This sequence joins TRBV5-5 and TRBJ2-1; D unclear. Trimming took off 0 bases at V and 6 bases at J, with 10 bases between the two ends. There are 14 residues in the CDR3. CDR1 SGHKS and CDR2 YYEKEE come from the germline V gene (reference sequence). In nucleotides, the CDR3 is TGTGCCAGCAGCTTGGATTTCCCTCTCAATGAGCAGTTCTTC. Protein sequence: CASSLDFPLNEQFF.

The V and J genes are TRBV4-2 and TRBJ2-3, with D unclear. V gave up 0 bases and J gave up 1 base, with 8 bases separating them. The CDR3 has 15 amino acids. Germline loops: CDR1 LGHNA, CDR2 YNFKEQ. CDR3 amino acids: CASSQENRGTDTQYF. The CDR3 nucleotides read TGTGCCAGCAGCCAAGAAAATAGGGGCACAGATACGCAGTATTTT.

V usage is TRBV5-4 and J usage is TRBJ1-6, with D perhaps TRBD1 (6 bases). CDR3 length equals 16 residues. Germline V gives CDR1 SGHNT, CDR2 YYREEE (reference sequence). Trimming shortened V by 5 bases and J by 0 bases, and 12 bases separated the two germline ends. The CDR3 DNA is TGTGCCAGCAGTTATGACAGGAGCTCCTATAATTCACCCCTCCACTTT. This encodes CASSYDRSSYNSPLHF.

V is TRBV6-5 and J is TRBJ2-7; 15 nucleotides align to TRBD2. This CDR3 has 13 residues. CDR1 is MNHEY, CDR2 SVGAGI, per germline. V lost 6 bases to trimming and J lost 9 bases; unmatched junction nucleotides: 3. CDR3 amino acids: CASRGLAGGPQYF. The CDR3 bases are TGTGCCAGCAGAGGACTAGCGGGAGGGCCGCAGTACTTC.

This rearrangement joins TRBV30 to TRBJ2-1, with no clear D. The germline CDR1 and CDR2 sequences are GTSNPN and SVGIG (reference sequence). The CDR3 length is 17 residues. Trimming shortened V by 3 bases and J by 0 bases, and 18 bases separated the two germline ends. The CDR3 protein is CAWSASETQFSYNEQFF. For the CDR3, the DNA is TGTGCCTGGAGCGCTAGTGAGACTCAGTTCTCCTACAATGAGCAGTTCTTC. Based on the CDR3 plus reference TRBV30 and TRBJ2-1, the full variable domain is SQTIHQWPATLVQPVGSPLSLECTVEGTSNPNLYWYRQAAGRGLQLLFYSVGIGQISSEVPQNLSASRPQDRQFILSSKKLLLSDSGFYLCAWSASETQFSYNEQFFGPGTRLTVL.

V and J are TRBV7-2 and TRBJ1-1, with 8 bases matching TRBD1. Germline V lookup: CDR1 SGHTA, CDR2 FQGNSA. The V segment lost 5 bases and the J segment 5 bases; nucleotides outside the gene matches: 7. The CDR3 extends over 14 amino acids. CDR3 sequence: CASSQQGVGTEAFF. DNA for the CDR3: TGTGCCAGCAGCCAACAGGGGGTTGGTACTGAAGCTTTCTTT.

J is TRBJ2-3 and V is TRBV30, with 9 bases that match TRBD2. This CDR3 contains 15 residues. CDR1 and CDR2 from the germline V gene are GTSNPN and SVGIG (reference sequence). Trimming removed 5 bases from V and 2 bases from J; junction bases left unmatched: 8. In nucleotides, the CDR3 is TGTGCCTGGGGCAGGGCTAGCGGGACCACAGATACGCAGTATTTT. Its translation: CAWGRASGTTDTQYF.

The gene calls are TRBV3-1 (or the pseudogene TRBV3-2) and TRBJ1-5, with TRBD1 matching 12 bases. Trimming at V came to 5 bases and at J to 2 bases, leaving 13 bases not matched to a gene. Germline CDR1 LGHDT, CDR2 YNNKEL (reference sequence). This CDR3 comprises 19 residues. CDR3 bases: TGTGCCAGCAGCTTAAATGCGGGACAGGGGGCGCGGGGCAATCAGCCCCAGCATTTT. Translating it yields CASSLNAGQGARGNQPQHF.

V usage is TRBV3-1 (or the pseudogene TRBV3-2) and J usage is TRBJ2-2; no definite D call. CDR1 is LGHDT and CDR2 is YNNKEL in the germline V gene (reference sequence). Trimming left V 3 bases short and J 0 bases short, with 11 bases between. There are 16 residues in the CDR3. The CDR3 DNA is TGTGCCAGCAGCCACTTTAGACGGCCGAACACCGGGGAGCTGTTTTTT. It encodes CASSHFRRPNTGELFF.

V and J are TRBV4-3 and TRBJ2-1; D is perhaps TRBD1 (5 bases). Germline CDR1 reads LGHNA; CDR2 reads YSLEER. This CDR3 has 15 residues. Trimming shortened V by 0 bases and J by 12 bases, and 18 bases separated the two germline ends. CDR3 in amino acids: CASSQEMRQLYSQFF. CDR3 coding DNA: TGCGCCAGCAGCCAAGAAATGAGACAGCTTTATTCGCAGTTCTTC.

There are a few counts of this clone. The rearrangement uses TRBV7-9 and TRBJ2-3, with 8 positions matching TRBD1. Germline CDR1 and CDR2: SEHNR and FQNEAQ (reference sequence). The CDR3 length is 15 residues. J lost 4 bases, V lost 3 bases, and 6 bases had no gene match. DNA for the CDR3: TGTGCCAGCAGCTTCCAGACAGGGGTGTCAGATACGCAGTATTTT. This encodes CASSFQTGVSDTQYF.

The chain employs TRBV7-8 and TRBJ1-2, with 9 bases that match TRBD1. Germline V CDR1 and CDR2: SGHVS, FQNEAQ. CDR3 length: 15 residues. Germline trimming cut 5 bases from V and 3 bases from J; bases unmatched to any gene: 7. CDR3 sequence reads: CASSNPTGGDYGYTF. As DNA, the CDR3 is TGTGCCAGCAGCAATCCGACAGGGGGGGACTATGGCTACACCTTC.

This sequence joins TRBV30 and TRBJ2-5; no clear D. The V gene's germline CDR1 is GTSNPN and CDR2 SVGIG (reference sequence). The CDR3 covers 12 residues. The ends were cut back, 4 bases at V and 2 bases at J, with 8 bases in the middle. In nucleotides, the CDR3 is TGTGCCTGGAACCCCCCACAAGAGACCCAGTACTTC. Translation: CAWNPPQETQYF.

The CDR3 region has the DNA TGTGCCAGCAACAACCCCGCGCGATTAAATTCACCCCTCCACTTT. Translated: CASNNPARLNSPLHF. This chain joins TRBV28 and TRBJ1-6, with D hard to call. This CDR3 is built from 15 residues. V lost 7 bases and J 7 bases, leaving 17 bases between the germline ends. Germline-derived CDR1 and CDR2 are MDHEN and SYDVKM. The full variable domain, with the rest looked up from reference TRBV28 and TRBJ1-6, is DVKVTQSSRYLVKRTGEKVFLECVQDMDHENMFWYRQDPGLGLRLIYFSYDVKMKEKGDIPEGYSVSREKKERFSLILESASTNQTSMYLCASNNPARLNSPLHFGNGTRLTVT.

This chain uses TRBV18 with TRBJ2-3, with 9 bases identical to TRBD2. The V and J ends lost 4 bases and 3 bases, in that order; junction bases with no gene match: 11. The germline gives CDR1 KGHSH, CDR2 LQKENI. The CDR3 covers 17 residues. In DNA, the CDR3 is TGTGCCAGCTCACAAAGAAGGCGGGAGGGCAGGACAGATACGCAGTATTTT. It specifies CASSQRRREGRTDTQYF. The variable domain in full, completed from reference TRBV18 and TRBJ2-3, reads NAGVMQNPRHLVRRRGQEARLRCSPMKGHSHVYWYRQLPEEGLKFMVYLQKENIIDESGMPKERFSAEFPKEGPSILRIQQVVRGDSAAYFCASSQRRREGRTDTQYFGPGTRLTVL.

The chain recombines TRBV10-1 with TRBJ1-2; no definite D call. Trimming removed 6 bases at V and 4 bases at J, with 12 bases between. The germline gives CDR1 WNHNN, CDR2 SYGVQD (reference sequence). This CDR3 has 13 residues. This CDR3 is CASRTVVTYGYTF. For the CDR3, the DNA is TGCGCCAGCAGGACGGTTGTTACCTATGGCTACACCTTC.

The rearrangement links TRBV12-3 or TRBV12-4 to TRBJ1-2; D not certain. V was clipped by 2 bases and J by 8 bases, with 9 bases between them. There are 12 residues in the CDR3. The CDR3 sequence: CASSLMRVGYTF. DNA of the CDR3: TGTGCCAGCAGTTTAATGAGGGTGGGCTACACCTTC.

This clone was detected only a few times. This chain links TRBV7-2 with TRBJ2-3; TRBD1 matches at 10 bases. The CDR3 covers 14 residues. CDR1 is SGHTA and CDR2 is FQGNSA in the germline V gene. V gave up 5 bases and J gave up 6 bases; unmatched junction bases: 5. CDR3 DNA sequence: TGTGCCAGCAGCCCGGGACAGGGGACGGATACGCAGTATTTT. Translated, it gives CASSPGQGTDTQYF.

This clone was recorded a few times. The chain joins TRBV12-3 or TRBV12-4 to TRBJ2-3; D gene unclear. The CDR3 extends over 13 amino acids. V was shortened by 2 bases and J by 3 bases, with 6 bases between the two germline ends. The CDR3 protein is CASSLRTTDTQYF. CDR3 nucleotides: TGTGCCAGCAGTTTACGCACTACAGATACGCAGTATTTT.

The chain joins TRBV5-6 to TRBJ2-7; TRBD2 agrees at 8 bases. Trimming took 5 bases from V and 2 from J; bases not matched to a gene: 12. The CDR3 consists of 16 residues. Per the germline V gene, CDR1 is SGHDT and CDR2 is YYEEEE. For the CDR3, the DNA is TGTGCCAGCAGGCGAAGACCCGGGGGGGCACCCTACGAGCAGTACTTC. As protein: CASRRRPGGAPYEQYF.